This TCR beta chain was documented in a study of blood T cell repertoires in COVID-19. For the study at large: Samples came from the United States, Italy and Spain, spanning acute and convalescent COVID-19. PBMCs, B-cell-depleted T cells, or T cells provided the cDNA or gDNA that made up the material.

Libraries were prepared by immunoSEQ multiplex PCR; TCRdb keeps only in-frame clonotypes and omits some of them. The repertoire holds about 75,000 clones, 88% seen once, with about 21% in the top ten. This clone was seen once. The CDR3 has 16 residues. J lost 5 bases, V lost 2 bases, and 9 bases had no gene match. The germline V gene has CDR1 MRHNA and CDR2 SNTAGT. V gene TRBV6-4 combines with J gene TRBJ1-1; 9 bases match TRBD1. The sequencing input was peripheral blood. The sequence came from a human donor in a cohort sampled during active COVID-19. CDR3 residues: CASSDGRGQGWTEAFF. In nucleotides, the CDR3 is TGTGCCAGCAGTGACGGTAGGGGACAGGGTTGGACTGAAGCTTTCTTT.